Following are 12 T cell receptor beta chains from one sample sequenced in a study of T cells in Graves' hyperthyroidism and ophthalmopathy. Researchers amplified the TCR beta CDR3 regions from RNA transcripts. Carried out on the TCR CDR3, a first-round RT-PCR used the HTBI primer set. TCRdb recomputed calls from the multiplex PCR reads with MiXCR, one row per CDR3 protein. The data contain approximately 600,000 distinct CDR3 sequences, 15% to 20% of them singletons. Sequencing used blood. These receptors all stem from a woman in her 30s with Graves' hyperthyroidism.

The chain is built from TRBV14 and TRBJ2-3; 11 bases are a match to TRBD2. The germline CDR1 and CDR2 sequences are SGHDN and FVKESK. CDR3 length equals 15 residues. The J segment lost 3 bases and the V segment lost 4 bases, leaving 3 bases of the junction unmatched. CDR3 DNA: TGTGCCAGCAGCCGGGGACTAGCGGCTACAGATACGCAGTATTTT. Translation: CASSRGLAATDTQYF.

The chain has TRBV28 and TRBJ2-7; D possibly corresponds to TRBD2 (6 bases). The CDR3 has 15 amino acids. Germline assignment: CDR1 MDHEN and CDR2 SYDVKM. Trimming took 7 bases from V and 3 from J, leaving 19 bases between them. CDR3 in amino acids: CASTPEGQGYYEQYF. The CDR3 bases are TGTGCCAGCACCCCGGAGGGCCAGGGATACTACGAGCAGTACTTC.

This clonotype turned up a few times. This clone may be a read error of a much larger clone one base away. The gene calls are TRBV5-1 and TRBJ1-2; D remains unclear. Trimming cost V 0 bases and J 1 base, with 4 bases left between them. This CDR3 spans 13 amino acids. Germline CDR1 reads SGHRS; CDR2 reads YFSETQ. CDR3 sequence: CASSLGINYGYTF. In DNA, the CDR3 is TGCGCCAGCAGCTTGGGAATTAACTATGGCTACACCTTC.

The rearrangement uses TRBV27 and TRBJ2-1; 8 positions agree with TRBD2. TRBJ2-7 matches the DNA end more closely, so the J call is doubtful. The germline V gene has CDR1 MNHEY and CDR2 SMNVEV (reference sequence). The CDR3 covers 14 residues. DNA of the CDR3: TGTGCCAGCAGTTTAGCGGGGGGCTACAATGAGCAGTACTTC. Residues: CASSLAGGYNEQYF.

The chain links TRBV6-1 to TRBJ2-5; 8 bases are a match to TRBD1. J was trimmed by 5 bases and V by 6 bases; bases with no gene match: 5. This CDR3 is 13 amino acids long. Looked up from germline, CDR1 is MNHNS and CDR2 is SASEGT. The DNA for the CDR3 is TGTGCCAGCAGGCCAGGGGGCTTTGAGACCCAGTACTTC. It translates to CASRPGGFETQYF.

Many counts were recorded for this clonotype. V gene TRBV28 combines with J gene TRBJ2-1, with 9 bases lining up with TRBD1. Germline values: CDR1 MDHEN, CDR2 SYDVKM. The CDR3 consists of 21 residues. With V trimmed by 6 bases and J by 8 bases, 29 bases remained unmatched. The CDR3 DNA is TGTGCCAGCAGCCAACCGGGACAGGGATCTTCCATAGGCTTGAGGGTTGATGAGCAGTTCTTC. It specifies CASSQPGQGSSIGLRVDEQFF.

Comments on this clonotype: This could be a read error, since a much larger clone is one nucleotide away. In this CDR3 the conserved last residue, phenylalanine or tryptophan, is missing, so a read error is likely. The chain recombines TRBV6-2 or TRBV6-3 with TRBJ2-1; 7 bases are shared with TRBD1. V dropped 6 bases and J dropped 4; count of bases not matched to a gene: 3. The CDR3 totals 13 residues. Germline V gene lookup returns CDR1 MNHEY and CDR2 SVGEGT. CDR3 nucleotide sequence: TGTGCCAGCAGGGGACAGATGTACAATGAGCAGTTCCTC. As protein: CASRGQMYNEQFL.

This clonotype was seen many times. The V gene is TRBV3-1, the J gene TRBJ1-4; D possibly corresponds to TRBD1 (5 bases). The CDR3 sequence is 16 residues long. Germline V lookup: CDR1 LGHDT, CDR2 YNNKEL (reference sequence). Deletions cut 0 bases from V and 0 bases from J, with 8 bases between. CDR3 DNA: TGTGCCAGCAGCCAAGATTCGGGGGCAACTAATGAAAAACTGTTTTTT. This gives the protein CASSQDSGATNEKLFF.

This clonotype was recorded many times. In nucleotides, the CDR3 is TGTGCCTGGAGGGCCAACAATGAGCAGTTCTTC. It is translated as CAWRANNEQFF. The chain employs TRBV30 and TRBJ2-1, with D unclear. The germline V and J ends were trimmed by 3 bases and 5 bases, with 5 bases remaining between them. Germline V lookup: CDR1 GTSNPN, CDR2 SVGIG (reference sequence). CDR3 length: 11 amino acids.

CDR3 amino acids: CASSSTGTTQYF. The DNA for the CDR3 is TGTGCCAGCAGCTCTACCGGGACTACGCAGTATTTT. This chain joins TRBV7-3 and TRBJ2-3, with D possibly called TRBD1 or TRBD2 (5 bases each). CDR3 size: 12 residues. CDR1 and CDR2 from the germline V gene are SGHTA and FQGTGA. Trimming pared 4 bases from V and 8 bases from J, leaving 10 bases between.

The sample holds many counts of this clonotype. The V and J genes are TRBV13 and TRBJ1-4; D gene ambiguous. The germline V gene encodes CDR1 PRHDT and CDR2 FYEKMQ (reference sequence). This CDR3 spans 14 amino acids. Trimming shortened V by 2 bases and J by 4 bases, and 8 bases separated the two germline ends. DNA of the CDR3: TGTGCCAGCAGCTTATATGCGGATAATGAAAAACTGTTTTTT. Its translation: CASSLYADNEKLFF.

This clonotype was seen repeatedly, ten times or more. This sequence joins TRBV13 and TRBJ2-7; D gene unclear. This CDR3 comprises 12 residues. V dropped 0 bases and J dropped 6 bases, with 6 bases sitting between them. Germline lookup yields CDR1 PRHDT and CDR2 FYEKMQ (reference sequence). CDR3 in amino acids: CASSLGSAEQYF. The CDR3 nucleotides are TGTGCCAGCAGCTTAGGCAGTGCCGAGCAGTACTTC.